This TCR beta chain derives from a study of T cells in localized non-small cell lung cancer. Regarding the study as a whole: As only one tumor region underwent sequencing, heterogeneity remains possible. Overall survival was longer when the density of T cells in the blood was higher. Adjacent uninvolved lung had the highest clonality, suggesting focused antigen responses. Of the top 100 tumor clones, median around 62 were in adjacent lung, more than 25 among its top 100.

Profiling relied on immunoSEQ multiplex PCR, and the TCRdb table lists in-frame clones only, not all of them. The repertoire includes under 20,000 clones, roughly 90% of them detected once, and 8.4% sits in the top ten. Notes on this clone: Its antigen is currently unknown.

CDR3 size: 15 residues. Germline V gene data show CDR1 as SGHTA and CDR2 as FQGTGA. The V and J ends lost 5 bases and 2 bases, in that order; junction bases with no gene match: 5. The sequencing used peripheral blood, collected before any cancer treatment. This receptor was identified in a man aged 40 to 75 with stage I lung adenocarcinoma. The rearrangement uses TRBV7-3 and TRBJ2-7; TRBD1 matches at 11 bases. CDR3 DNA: TGTGCCAGCAGCAGGGGACAGGGGGGCCCCTACGAGCAGTACTTC. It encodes CASSRGQGGPYEQYF.